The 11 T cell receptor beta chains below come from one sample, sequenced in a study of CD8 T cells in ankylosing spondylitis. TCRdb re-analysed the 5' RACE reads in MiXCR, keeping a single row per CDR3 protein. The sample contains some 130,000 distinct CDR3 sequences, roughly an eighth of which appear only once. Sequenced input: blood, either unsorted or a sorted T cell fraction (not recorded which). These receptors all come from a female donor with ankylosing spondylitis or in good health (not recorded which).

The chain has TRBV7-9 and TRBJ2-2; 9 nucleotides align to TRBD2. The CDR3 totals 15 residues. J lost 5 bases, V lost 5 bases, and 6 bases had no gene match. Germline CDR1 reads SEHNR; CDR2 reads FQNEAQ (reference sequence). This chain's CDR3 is CASSPSSGRTGELFF. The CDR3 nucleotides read TGTGCCAGCAGCCCCAGCAGCGGGAGGACCGGGGAGCTGTTTTTT.

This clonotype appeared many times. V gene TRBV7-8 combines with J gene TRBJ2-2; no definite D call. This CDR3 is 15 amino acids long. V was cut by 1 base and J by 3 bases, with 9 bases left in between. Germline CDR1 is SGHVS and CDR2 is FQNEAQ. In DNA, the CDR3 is TGTGCCAGCAGCTTAGTGGGCTCCTACACCGGGGAGCTGTTTTTT. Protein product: CASSLVGSYTGELFF.

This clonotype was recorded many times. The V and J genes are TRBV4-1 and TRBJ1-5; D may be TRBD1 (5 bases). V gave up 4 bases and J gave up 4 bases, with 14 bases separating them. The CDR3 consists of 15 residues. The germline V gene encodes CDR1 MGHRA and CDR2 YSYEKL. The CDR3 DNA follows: TGCGCCAGCAGCCTCCTGGGACTGGGGAATCAGCCCCAGCATTTT. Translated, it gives CASSLLGLGNQPQHF.

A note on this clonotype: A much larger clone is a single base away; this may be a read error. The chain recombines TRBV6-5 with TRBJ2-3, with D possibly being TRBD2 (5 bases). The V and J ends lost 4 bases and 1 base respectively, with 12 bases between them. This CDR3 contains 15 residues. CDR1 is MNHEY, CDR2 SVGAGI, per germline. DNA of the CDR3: TGTGCCAGCAGTTCCTTAGCGAGGCGCACAGATACGCAGTATTTT. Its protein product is CASSSLARRTDTQYF.

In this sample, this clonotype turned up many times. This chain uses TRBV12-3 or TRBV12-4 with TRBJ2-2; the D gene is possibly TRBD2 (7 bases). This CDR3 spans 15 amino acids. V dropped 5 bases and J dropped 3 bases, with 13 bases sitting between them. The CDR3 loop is CASSRRGLDTGELFF. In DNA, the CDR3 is TGTGCCAGCAGTAGGCGGGGGCTCGACACCGGGGAGCTGTTTTTT.

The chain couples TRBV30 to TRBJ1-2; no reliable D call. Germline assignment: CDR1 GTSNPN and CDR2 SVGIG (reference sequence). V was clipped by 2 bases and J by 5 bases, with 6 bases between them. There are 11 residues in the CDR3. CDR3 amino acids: CAWSLGYGYTF. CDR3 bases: TGTGCCTGGAGTTTGGGTTATGGCTACACCTTC.

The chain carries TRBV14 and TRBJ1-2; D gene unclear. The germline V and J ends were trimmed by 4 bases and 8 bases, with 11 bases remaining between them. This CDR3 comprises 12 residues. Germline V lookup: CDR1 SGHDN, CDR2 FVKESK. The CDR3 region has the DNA TGTGCCAGCAGCCCTGGACTGGGGGGCTACACCTTC. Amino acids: CASSPGLGGYTF.

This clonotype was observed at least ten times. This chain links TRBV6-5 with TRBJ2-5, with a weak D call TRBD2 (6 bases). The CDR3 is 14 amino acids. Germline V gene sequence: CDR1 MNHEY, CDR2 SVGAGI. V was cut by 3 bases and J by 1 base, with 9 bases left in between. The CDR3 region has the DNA TGTGCCAGCAGTTATCGGGGGTCCCAAGAGACCCAGTACTTC. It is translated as CASSYRGSQETQYF.

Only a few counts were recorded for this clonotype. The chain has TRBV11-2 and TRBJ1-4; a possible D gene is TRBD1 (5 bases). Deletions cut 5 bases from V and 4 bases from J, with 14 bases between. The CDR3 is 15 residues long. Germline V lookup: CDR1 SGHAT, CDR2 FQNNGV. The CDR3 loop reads CASSLDSGYNEKLFF. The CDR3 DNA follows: TGTGCCAGCAGCCTCGACAGTGGGTATAATGAAAAACTGTTTTTT.

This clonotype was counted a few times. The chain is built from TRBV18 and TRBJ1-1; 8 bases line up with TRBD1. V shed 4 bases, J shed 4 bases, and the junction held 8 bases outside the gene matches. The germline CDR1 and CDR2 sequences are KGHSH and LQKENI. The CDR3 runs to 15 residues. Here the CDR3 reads CASSRETGASTEAFF. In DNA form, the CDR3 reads TGTGCCAGCTCACGAGAGACAGGGGCCTCCACTGAAGCTTTCTTT.

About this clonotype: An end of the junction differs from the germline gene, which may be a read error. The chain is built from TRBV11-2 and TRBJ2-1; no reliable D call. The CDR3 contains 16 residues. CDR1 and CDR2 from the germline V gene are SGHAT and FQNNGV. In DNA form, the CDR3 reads TGTGCCAGCAGCTTAGTTTGGTGGTCCTCCTACAATGAGCAGCTCTTC. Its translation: CASSLVWWSSYNEQLF.